This TCR beta chain was sequenced for a study of blood T cells in healthy people across ages. All donors came from Russia, were Caucasian and healthy, and spanned ages roughly 6 to 100. Every sample gave at least 5 micrograms of total RNA when it was extracted. The authors ran a second PCR of about 7 to 11 cycles using a sample-barcoded 5' primer and a J-beta primer mix. In TCRdb, the 5' RACE reads were re-called with MiXCR into one record per CDR3 protein. The sample has just under 750,000 distinct CDR3 sequences; about 20% are singletons. Study conclusions and caveats: Diversity of TCR beta per million T cells declined in a roughly linear way with age.

Trimming stripped 5 bases from V and 4 bases from J, with 22 bases between. The CDR3 contains 17 residues. On this clonotype itself: The antigen remains unidentified.

The TCR originated in a man in his 70s in good health. The chain links TRBV12-3 or TRBV12-4 to TRBJ2-3, with TRBD2 as a possible D gene (6 bases). Input material: blood. DNA for the CDR3: TGTGCCAGCAGTCCTCAGGGCGGTGGGGGGACGTCAGATACGCAGTATTTT. Translation: CASSPQGGGGTSDTQYF.